The 4 T cell receptor beta chains given below trace back to one sample, sequenced in a study of control samples from healthy donors and cancer patients (dated by TCRdb to the early 2020s). Library construction relied on the immunoSEQ multiplex PCR assay. Here the immuneACCESS table is served through TCRdb, limited to in-frame sequences with V and J called. Missing clones are a known gap in these copies; in checked studies unresolved V genes cover under half, and the rest lacks a known reason. Within this sample are roughly 150,000 clones, with about 93% of them counted one time only. Jointly, the top ten make up about 2.4% of the sample. Sequencing was performed on blood. Every receptor here comes from a man aged 45-65 years in good health.

The chain is built from TRBV18 and TRBJ2-1; TRBD1 matches at 10 bases. The CDR3 length is 15 residues. Per germline, CDR1 KGHSH and CDR2 LQKENI. The V segment lost 2 bases and the J segment 6 bases; nucleotides outside the gene matches: 4. CDR3 coding DNA: TGTGCCAGCTCACCATACGGACAGGGGGTCAATGAGCAGTTCTTC. Residues: CASSPYGQGVNEQFF.

This chain connects TRBV18 to TRBJ1-4; weak D call: TRBD1 (5 bases). CDR1 and CDR2 (germline): KGHSH, LQKENI. Trimming removed 3 bases at V and 0 bases at J, with 8 bases between. The CDR3 extends over 15 amino acids. The chain's CDR3 is CASSPGPTTNEKLFF. DNA for the CDR3: TGTGCCAGCTCACCGGGACCGACAACTAATGAAAAACTGTTTTTT.

This clone was seen a single time. V gene TRBV7-9 combines with J gene TRBJ2-1; maybe TRBD1 (5 bases). Germline V gene sequence: CDR1 SEHNR, CDR2 FQNEAQ (reference sequence). Trimming shortened V by 6 bases and J by 5 bases, and 8 bases separated the two germline ends. This CDR3 contains 12 residues. In DNA, the CDR3 is TGTGCCAGCAGAGAAGGGGACAATGAGCAGTTCTTC. Protein sequence: CASREGDNEQFF.

This chain connects TRBV4-1 to TRBJ2-2, with TRBD2 matching 7 bases. From germline, CDR1 is MGHRA and CDR2 YSYEKL. CDR3 length: 14 amino acids. V lost 10 bases and J lost 3; bases outside the gene matches: 8. Here the CDR3 DNA reads TGCGCCACCCGGACTAGTCCAGACACCGGGGAGCTGTTTTTT. This sequence encodes CATRTSPDTGELFF.